The present T cell receptor beta chain was sequenced within a study of identical twins. On this clonotype: Its antigen is as yet unknown.

A single record per CDR3 protein comes from TCRdb applying MiXCR to the 5' RACE reads. This sample carries about 530,000 distinct CDR3 sequences, about 20% of them seen once, and the ten largest clones take around 0.47%. Study conclusions and caveats: Cross-sectional statistics underpinned the conclusions; the same donors were not followed. Insertions were fewer in abundant cord blood beta clonotypes, whereas memory repertoires showed none of this pattern.

Another study also made use of these data, one on yellow fever vaccine responses in identical twins.

The sample taken for sequencing was CD4+ T cells sorted from blood. This TCR derives from a woman between 18 and 29 years old in good health.

The CDR3: CASSLGTQGYEQYF. The CDR3 bases are TGTGCCAGCAGTTTGGGGACACAGGGGTACGAGCAGTACTTC. The rearrangement joins TRBV12-3 or TRBV12-4 to TRBJ2-7; 7 nucleotides match TRBD1. CDR3 size: 14 residues. V shed 3 bases, J shed 4 bases, and the junction held 6 bases outside the gene matches.